This T cell receptor beta chain was sequenced for a study of shared T cell receptors in the human thymus. Measured with immunoSEQ multiplex PCR; TCRdb has only the in-frame clones, and not every one. The sample lists hundreds of thousands of clones, approximately 89% seen once, with 0.0094% in the top ten. The sample was also linked to a second study, of human thymus T cells. As reported in that work: The thymus tissue came from resections taken during corrective heart surgery. Repertoires from thymus and blood appeared to show biased V and J gene usage.

Sequencing was carried out using thymocytes. The sequence came from a boy under two years old with a congenital heart defect.

The CDR3 DNA reads TGTGCCACCAGCATGCCTAAACTCTCTGGAAACACCATATATTTT. This gives the protein CATSMPKLSGNTIYF. The chain carries TRBV15 and TRBJ1-3; D not resolved. V lost 4 bases, J lost 0 bases, and 10 bases lay in between. The CDR3 is 15 residues long. Germline-derived CDR1 and CDR2 are LNHNV and YYDKDF (reference sequence).